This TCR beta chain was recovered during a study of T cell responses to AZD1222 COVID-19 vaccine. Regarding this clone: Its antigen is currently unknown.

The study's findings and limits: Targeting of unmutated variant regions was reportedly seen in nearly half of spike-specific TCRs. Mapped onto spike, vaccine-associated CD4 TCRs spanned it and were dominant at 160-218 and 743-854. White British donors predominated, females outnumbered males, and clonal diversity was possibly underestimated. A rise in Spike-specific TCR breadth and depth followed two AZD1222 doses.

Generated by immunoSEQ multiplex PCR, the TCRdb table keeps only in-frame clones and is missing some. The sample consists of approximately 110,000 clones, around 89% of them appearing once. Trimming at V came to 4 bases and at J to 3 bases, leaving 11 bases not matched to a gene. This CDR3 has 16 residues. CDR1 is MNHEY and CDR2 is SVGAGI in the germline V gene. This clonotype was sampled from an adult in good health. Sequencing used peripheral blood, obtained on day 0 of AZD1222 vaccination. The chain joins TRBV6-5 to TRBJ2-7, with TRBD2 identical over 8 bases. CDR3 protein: CASSSRLAQGNYEQYF. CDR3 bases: TGTGCCAGCAGTTCCAGACTAGCGCAAGGGAACTACGAGCAGTACTTC.